Listed below are T cell receptor beta chains from one sample, sequenced in a study of cytomegalovirus exposure and HLA in healthy donors. TCRdb keeps only in-frame clones here, not all; method: immunoSEQ multiplex PCR. The table includes 130,000 to 150,000 clones, about 80% detected once. The sample comprised PBMCs. These receptors were collected from a man between 18 and 29 years old in good health and CMV-seronegative. The CDR3 runs from the conserved cysteine through the conserved F or W. D genes are given only for firm matches. For some rows the clone size is stated as once, few or many, or as a class when expanded; others skip it.

TRBJ1-1 NA TRBV5-1 few CASSLVGGLNTEAFF TGCGCCAGCAGCTTGGTTGGGGGGTTGAACACTGAAGCTTTCTTT
TRBJ2-3 TRBD2 TRBV6-1 NA CASRGLAGGTDTQYF TGTGCCAGCAGGGGTCTAGCGGGGGGCACAGATACGCAGTATTTT
TRBJ2-7 TRBD2 TRBV9 NA CASSVATGGVYEQYF TGTGCCAGCAGCGTAGCAACGGGGGGAGTCTACGAGCAGTACTTC
TRBJ2-7 NA TRBV6-1 once CASRDPGTHTYEQYF TGTGCCAGCAGGGACCCCGGGACACACACCTACGAGCAGTACTTC
TRBJ2-3 NA TRBV7-3 few CASRGAATDTQYF TGTGCCAGCAGGGGGGCGGCCACAGATACGCAGTATTTT
TRBJ1-6 TRBD1 TRBV6-5 NA CASSYSGRGQNSPLHF TGTGCCAGCAGTTACTCGGGCAGGGGGCAAAACTCCCCCCTCCACTTT
TRBJ2-1 NA TRBV6-5 NA CASSYWERAGNEQFF TGTGCCAGCAGTTACTGGGAGCGGGCCGGAAATGAGCAGTTCTTC
TRBJ2-7 NA TRBV7-9 NA CASSGGGYYEQYF TGTGCCAGCAGCGGCGGGGGCTATTACGAGCAGTACTTC
TRBJ2-3 TRBD2 TRBV15 NA CATSRVAGVPTDTQYF TGTGCCACCAGCAGAGTAGCGGGGGTACCCACAGATACGCAGTATTTT
TRBJ2-7 TRBD2 TRBV19 NA CASSPGLAGGHAYEQYF TGTGCCAGTAGCCCGGGACTAGCGGGAGGTCACGCCTACGAGCAGTACTTC
TRBJ2-7 TRBD2 TRBV30 NA CAWSGLAGVPSYEQYF TGTGCCTGGAGTGGGCTAGCGGGGGTTCCATCCTACGAGCAGTACTTC
TRBJ1-5 TRBD1 TRBV6-5 NA CASSYSGTGRQPQHF TGTGCCAGCAGTTACTCAGGGACAGGGAGGCAGCCCCAGCATTTT
TRBJ2-7 TRBD1 TRBV11-3 NA CASSSAGQGPSYEQYF TGTGCCAGCAGCTCAGCCGGACAGGGGCCCTCCTACGAGCAGTACTTC